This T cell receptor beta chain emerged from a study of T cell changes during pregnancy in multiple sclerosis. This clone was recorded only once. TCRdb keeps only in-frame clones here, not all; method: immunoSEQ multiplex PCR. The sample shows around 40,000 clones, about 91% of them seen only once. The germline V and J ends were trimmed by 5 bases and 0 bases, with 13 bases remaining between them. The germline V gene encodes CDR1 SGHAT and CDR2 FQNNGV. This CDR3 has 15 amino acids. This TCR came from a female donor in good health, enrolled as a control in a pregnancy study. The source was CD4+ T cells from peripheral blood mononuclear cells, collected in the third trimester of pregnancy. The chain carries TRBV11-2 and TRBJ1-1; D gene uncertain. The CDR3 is CASSKTETMNTEAFF. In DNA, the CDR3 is TGTGCCAGCAGCAAAACAGAGACCATGAACACTGAAGCTTTCTTT.